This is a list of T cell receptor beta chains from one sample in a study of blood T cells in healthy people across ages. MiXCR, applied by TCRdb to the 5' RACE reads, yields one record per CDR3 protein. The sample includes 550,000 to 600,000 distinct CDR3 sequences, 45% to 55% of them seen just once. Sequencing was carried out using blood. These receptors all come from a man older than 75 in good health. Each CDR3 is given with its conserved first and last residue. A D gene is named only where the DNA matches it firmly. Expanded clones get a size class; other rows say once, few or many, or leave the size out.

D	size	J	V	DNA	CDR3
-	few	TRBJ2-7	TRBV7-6	TGTGCCAGCAGCTTATATAAGCAGGGATCCTACGAGCAGTACTTC	CASSLYKQGSYEQYF
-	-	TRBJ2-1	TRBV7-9	TGTGCCAGCAGCTTAGGGGGGACTGTAGTGGGGAATGAGCAGTTCTTC	CASSLGGTVVGNEQFF
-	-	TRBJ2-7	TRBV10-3	TGTGCCGTCAGAAACGACAGAAGACAATCCTACGAGCAGTACTTC	CAVRNDRRQSYEQYF
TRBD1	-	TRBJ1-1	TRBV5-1	TGCGCCAGCAGCCCCCGGACAGGGGACAACACTGAAGCTTTCTTT	CASSPRTGDNTEAFF
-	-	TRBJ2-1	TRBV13	TGTGCCAGCAGCATCCGGGACGGGGGCGGCAATGAGCAGTTCTTC	CASSIRDGGGNEQFF
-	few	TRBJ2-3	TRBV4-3	TGCGCCAGCAGCCAAGATCAAGGGGGAGGGCCCCGCACAGATACGCAGTATTTT	CASSQDQGGGPRTDTQYF
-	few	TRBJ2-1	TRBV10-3	TGTGCCATCAGTGTCGCGCCAGGAGATGAGCAGTTCTTC	CAISVAPGDEQFF
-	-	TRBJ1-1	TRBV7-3	TGTGCCAGCAGCTTAAGAACAGGATCAATGAACACTGAAGCTTTCTTT	CASSLRTGSMNTEAFF
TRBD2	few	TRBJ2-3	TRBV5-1	TGCGCCAGCAGCTTGGGTAGCGGGGACACAGATACGCAGTATTTT	CASSLGSGDTDTQYF
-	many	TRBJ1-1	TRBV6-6	TGTGCCAGCAGTTATCTCAGGGGCACTGAAGCTTTCTTT	CASSYLRGTEAFF
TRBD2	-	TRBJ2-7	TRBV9	TGTGCCAGCAGCGTAGGGACTAGCGGGAGCTCCTACGAGCAGTACTTC	CASSVGTSGSSYEQYF
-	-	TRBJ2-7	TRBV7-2	TGTGCCAGCACCCCTCAACTTGGGGAGCAGTACTTC	CASTPQLGEQYF
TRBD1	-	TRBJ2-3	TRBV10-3	TGTGCCATCAGTGGGGGACAGGGTGTATCAGATACGCAGTATTTT	CAISGGQGVSDTQYF
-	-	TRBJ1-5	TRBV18	TGTGCCAGCTCACCGGTAGGGAAAGGGGATCAGCCCCAGCATTTT	CASSPVGKGDQPQHF
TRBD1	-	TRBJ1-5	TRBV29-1	TGCAGCGCTTCCGGGACAGGGGGCGGCGGACAGCCCCAGCATTTT	CSASGTGGGGQPQHF
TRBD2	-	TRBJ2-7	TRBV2	TGTGCCAGCAAGGAGGCGGGAGGCCGGACCTACGAGCAGTACTTC	CASKEAGGRTYEQYF